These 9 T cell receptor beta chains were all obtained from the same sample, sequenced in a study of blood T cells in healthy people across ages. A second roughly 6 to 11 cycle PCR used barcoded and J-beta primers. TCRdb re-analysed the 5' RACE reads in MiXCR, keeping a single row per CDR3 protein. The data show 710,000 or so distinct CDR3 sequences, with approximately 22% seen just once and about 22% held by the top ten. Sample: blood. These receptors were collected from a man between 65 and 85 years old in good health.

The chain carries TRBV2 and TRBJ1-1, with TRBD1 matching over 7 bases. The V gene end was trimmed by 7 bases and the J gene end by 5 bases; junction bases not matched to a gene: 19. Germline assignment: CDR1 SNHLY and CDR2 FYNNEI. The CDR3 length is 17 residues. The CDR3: CASTRTGSGLAWTEAFF. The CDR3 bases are TGTGCCAGCACCAGGACAGGAAGTGGGTTAGCATGGACTGAAGCTTTCTTT.

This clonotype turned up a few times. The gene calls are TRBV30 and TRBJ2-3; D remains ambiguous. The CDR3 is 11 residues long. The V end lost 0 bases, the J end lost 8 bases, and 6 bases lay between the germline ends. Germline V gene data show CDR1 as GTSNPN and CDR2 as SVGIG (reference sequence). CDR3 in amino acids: CAWSVQVTQYF. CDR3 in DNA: TGTGCCTGGAGTGTACAAGTTACGCAGTATTTT.

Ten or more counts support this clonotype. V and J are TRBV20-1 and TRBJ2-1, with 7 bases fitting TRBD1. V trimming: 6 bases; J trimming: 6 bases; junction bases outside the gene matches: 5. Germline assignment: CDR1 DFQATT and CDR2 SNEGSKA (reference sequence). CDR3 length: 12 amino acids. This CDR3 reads CSAAGDSNEQFF. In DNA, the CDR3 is TGCAGTGCAGCCGGGGACAGCAATGAGCAGTTCTTC.

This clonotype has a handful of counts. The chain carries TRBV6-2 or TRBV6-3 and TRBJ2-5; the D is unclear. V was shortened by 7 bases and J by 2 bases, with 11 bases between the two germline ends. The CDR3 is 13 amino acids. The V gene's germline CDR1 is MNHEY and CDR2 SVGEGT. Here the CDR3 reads CASTHKLQETQYF. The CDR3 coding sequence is TGTGCCAGCACCCACAAGTTACAAGAGACCCAGTACTTC.

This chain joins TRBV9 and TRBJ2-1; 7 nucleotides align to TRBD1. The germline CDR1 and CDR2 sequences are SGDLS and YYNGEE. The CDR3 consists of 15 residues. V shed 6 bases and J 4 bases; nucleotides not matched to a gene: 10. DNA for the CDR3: TGTGCCAGCACCATAGGGACAGCAACTTACAATGAGCAGTTCTTC. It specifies CASTIGTATYNEQFF.

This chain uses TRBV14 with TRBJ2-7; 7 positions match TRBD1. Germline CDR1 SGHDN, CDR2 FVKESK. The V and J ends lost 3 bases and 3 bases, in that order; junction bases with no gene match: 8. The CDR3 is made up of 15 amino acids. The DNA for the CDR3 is TGTGCCAGCAGCCAGCACACAGGGGTCATCTACGAGCAGTACTTC. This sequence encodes CASSQHTGVIYEQYF. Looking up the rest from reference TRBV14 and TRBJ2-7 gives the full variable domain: EAGVTQFPSHSVIEKGQTVTLRCDPISGHDNLYWYRRVMGKEIKFLLHFVKESKQDESGMPNNRFLAERTGGTYSTLKVQPAELEDSGVYFCASSQHTGVIYEQYFGPGTRLTVT.

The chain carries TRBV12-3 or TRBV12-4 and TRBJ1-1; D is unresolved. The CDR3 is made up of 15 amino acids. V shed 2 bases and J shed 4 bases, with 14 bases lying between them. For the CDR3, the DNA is TGTGCCAGCAGTTTAAGGTCCTCGGGGAGCACTGAAGCTTTCTTT. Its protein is CASSLRSSGSTEAFF.

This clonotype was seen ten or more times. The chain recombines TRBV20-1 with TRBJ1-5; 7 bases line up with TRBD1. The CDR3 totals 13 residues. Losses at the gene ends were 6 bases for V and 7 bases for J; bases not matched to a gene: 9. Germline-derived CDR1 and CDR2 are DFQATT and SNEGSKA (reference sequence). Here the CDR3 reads CSAEQGREQPQHF. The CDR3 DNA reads TGCAGTGCCGAACAGGGGCGTGAGCAGCCCCAGCATTTT.

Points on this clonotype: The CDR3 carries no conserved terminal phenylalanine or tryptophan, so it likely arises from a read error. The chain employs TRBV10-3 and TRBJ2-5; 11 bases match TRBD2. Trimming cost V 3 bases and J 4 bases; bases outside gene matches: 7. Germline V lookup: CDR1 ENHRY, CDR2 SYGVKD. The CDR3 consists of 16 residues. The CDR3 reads CAISEPGLAVIETQYC. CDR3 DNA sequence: TGTGCCATCAGTGAACCGGGACTAGCGGTAATAGAGACCCAGTACTGC.